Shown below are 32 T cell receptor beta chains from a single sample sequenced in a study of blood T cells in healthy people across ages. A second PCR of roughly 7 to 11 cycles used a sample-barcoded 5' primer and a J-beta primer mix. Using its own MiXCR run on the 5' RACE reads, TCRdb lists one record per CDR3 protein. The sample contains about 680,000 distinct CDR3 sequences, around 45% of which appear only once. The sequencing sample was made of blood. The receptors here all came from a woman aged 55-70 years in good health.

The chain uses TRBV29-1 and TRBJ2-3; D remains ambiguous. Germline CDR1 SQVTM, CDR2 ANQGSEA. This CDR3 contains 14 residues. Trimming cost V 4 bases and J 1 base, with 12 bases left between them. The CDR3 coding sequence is TGCAGCGTTGGGTTCGCGGCTCGCACAGATACGCAGTATTTT. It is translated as CSVGFAARTDTQYF.

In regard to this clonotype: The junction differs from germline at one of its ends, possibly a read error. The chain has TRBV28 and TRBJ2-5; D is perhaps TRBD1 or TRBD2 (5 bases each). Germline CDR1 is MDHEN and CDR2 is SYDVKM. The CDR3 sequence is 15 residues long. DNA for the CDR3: TGTGCCAGCTGTTTACTGGTGGGGGTCCAAGAGACCCAGTACTTC. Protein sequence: CASCLLVGVQETQYF.

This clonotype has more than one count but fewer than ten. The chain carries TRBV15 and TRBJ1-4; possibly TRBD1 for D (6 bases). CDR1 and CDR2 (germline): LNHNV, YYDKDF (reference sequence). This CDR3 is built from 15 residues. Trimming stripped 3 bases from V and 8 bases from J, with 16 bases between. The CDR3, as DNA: TGTGCCACCAGCAGCGCGACAGGATATGGGGAAAAACTGTTTTTT. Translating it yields CATSSATGYGEKLFF. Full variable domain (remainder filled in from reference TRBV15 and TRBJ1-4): DAMVIQNPRYQVTQFGKPVTLSCSQTLNHNVMYWYQQKSSQAPKLLFHYYDKDFNNEADTPDNFQSRRPNTSFCFLDIRSPGLGDTAMYLCATSSATGYGEKLFFGSGTQLSVL.

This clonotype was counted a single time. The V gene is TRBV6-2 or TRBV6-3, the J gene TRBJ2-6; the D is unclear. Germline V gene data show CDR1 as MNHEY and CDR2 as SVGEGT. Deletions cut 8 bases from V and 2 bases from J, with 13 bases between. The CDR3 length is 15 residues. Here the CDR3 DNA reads TGTGCCAGCTCATTAACAACTCCTGGGGCCAACGTCCTGACTTTC. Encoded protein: CASSLTTPGANVLTF.

In DNA form, the CDR3 reads TGTGCCACCTCTCAGGAGGGAGACCTGTCCTACGAGCAGTACTTC. Protein: CATSQEGDLSYEQYF. J is TRBJ2-7 and V is TRBV27, with D possibly TRBD2 on 6 matching bases. This CDR3 comprises 15 residues. Germline CDR1 and CDR2: MNHEY and SMNVEV (reference sequence). The ends were cut back, 10 bases at V and 1 base at J, with 20 bases in the middle.

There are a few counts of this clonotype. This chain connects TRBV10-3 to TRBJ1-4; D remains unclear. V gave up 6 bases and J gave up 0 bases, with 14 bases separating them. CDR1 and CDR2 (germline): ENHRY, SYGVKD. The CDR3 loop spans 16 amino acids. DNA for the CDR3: TGTGCCATCAGCGAAAGAAGGGTAGCAACTAATGAAAAACTGTTTTTT. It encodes CAISERRVATNEKLFF.

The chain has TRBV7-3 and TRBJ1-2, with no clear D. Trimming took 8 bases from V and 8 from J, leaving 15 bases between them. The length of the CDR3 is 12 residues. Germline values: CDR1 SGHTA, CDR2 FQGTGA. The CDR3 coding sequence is TGTGCCAGCGGGGATCCCTATGCGGGCTACACCTTC. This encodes CASGDPYAGYTF.

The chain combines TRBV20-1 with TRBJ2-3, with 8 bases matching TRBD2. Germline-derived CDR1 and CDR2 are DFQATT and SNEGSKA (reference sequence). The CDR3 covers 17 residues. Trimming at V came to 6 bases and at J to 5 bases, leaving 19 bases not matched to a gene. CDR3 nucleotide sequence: TGCAGTGCCAGCAGCTTAGGGATCCGGCGGGAGGTAGATACGCAGTATTTT. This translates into CSASSLGIRREVDTQYF.

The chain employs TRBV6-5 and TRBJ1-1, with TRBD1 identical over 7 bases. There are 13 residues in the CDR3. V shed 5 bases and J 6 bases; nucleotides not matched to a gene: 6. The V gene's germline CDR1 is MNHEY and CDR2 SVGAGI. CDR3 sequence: CASSRAQGAEAFF. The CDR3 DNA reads TGTGCCAGCAGTAGAGCCCAGGGGGCTGAAGCTTTCTTT.

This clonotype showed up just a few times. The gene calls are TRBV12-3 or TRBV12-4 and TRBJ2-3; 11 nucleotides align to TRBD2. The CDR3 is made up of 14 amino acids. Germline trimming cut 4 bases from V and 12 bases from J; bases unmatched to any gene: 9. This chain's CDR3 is CASSWAGTSGSQYF. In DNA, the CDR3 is TGTGCCAGCAGTTGGGCCGGGACTAGCGGTTCCCAGTATTTT.

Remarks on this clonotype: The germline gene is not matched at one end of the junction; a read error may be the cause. The CDR3 reads CASSDQPYTSPLHF. CDR3 bases: TGTGCCAGCAGTGACCAGCCCTATACTTCACCCCTCCACTTT. The J gene is TRBJ1-6, the V gene TRBV6-4; D gene uncertain. Germline values: CDR1 MRHNA, CDR2 SNTAGT. There are 14 residues in the CDR3.

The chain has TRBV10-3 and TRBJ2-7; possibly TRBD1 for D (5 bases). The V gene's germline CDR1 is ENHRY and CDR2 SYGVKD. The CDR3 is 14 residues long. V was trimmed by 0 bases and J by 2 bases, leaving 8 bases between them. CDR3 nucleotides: TGTGCCATCAGTGAGTCCAGGGTACCCTACGAGCAGTACTTC. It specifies CAISESRVPYEQYF.

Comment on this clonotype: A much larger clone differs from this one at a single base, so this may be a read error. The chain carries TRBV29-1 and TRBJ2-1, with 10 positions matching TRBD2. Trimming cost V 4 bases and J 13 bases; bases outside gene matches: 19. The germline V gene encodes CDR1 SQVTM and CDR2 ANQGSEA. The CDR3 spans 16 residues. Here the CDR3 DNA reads TGCAGCGTTGGGCATGATGTAGCGGGAGGAGCGGGGACCCAGTTCTTC. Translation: CSVGHDVAGGAGTQFF.

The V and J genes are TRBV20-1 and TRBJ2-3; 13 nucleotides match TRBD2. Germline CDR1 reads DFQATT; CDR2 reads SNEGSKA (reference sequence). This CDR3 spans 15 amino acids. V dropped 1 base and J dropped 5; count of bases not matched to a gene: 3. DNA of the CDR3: TGCAGTGCTAGAGGGACTAGCGGGAGTCAAGATACGCAGTATTTT. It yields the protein CSARGTSGSQDTQYF.

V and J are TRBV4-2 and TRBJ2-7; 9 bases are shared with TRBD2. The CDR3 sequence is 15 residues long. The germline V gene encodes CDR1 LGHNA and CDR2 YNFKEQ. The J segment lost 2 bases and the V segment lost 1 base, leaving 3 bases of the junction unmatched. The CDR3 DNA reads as TGTGCCAGCAGCCAAGGACTAGCGGACACCTACGAGCAGTACTTC. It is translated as CASSQGLADTYEQYF.

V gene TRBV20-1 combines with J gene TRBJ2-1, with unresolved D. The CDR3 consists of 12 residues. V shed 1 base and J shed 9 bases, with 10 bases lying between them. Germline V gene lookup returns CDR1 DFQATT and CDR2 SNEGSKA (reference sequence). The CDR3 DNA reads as TGCAGTGCTAGAGTTTCGGGCCCTGAGCAGTTCTTC. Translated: CSARVSGPEQFF.

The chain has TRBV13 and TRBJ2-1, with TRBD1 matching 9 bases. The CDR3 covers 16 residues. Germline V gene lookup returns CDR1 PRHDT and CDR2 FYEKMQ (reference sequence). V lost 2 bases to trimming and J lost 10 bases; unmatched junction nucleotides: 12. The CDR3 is CASSLRRTGALREQFF. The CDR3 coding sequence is TGTGCCAGCAGCTTAAGGAGGACAGGGGCATTACGAGAGCAGTTCTTC.

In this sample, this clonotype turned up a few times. The CDR3 region is CASSSHQTSGTSYEQYF. In nucleotides, the CDR3 is TGTGCCAGCAGCTCCCACCAGACTAGCGGGACGTCCTACGAGCAGTACTTC. The chain carries TRBV11-3 and TRBJ2-7; 11 nucleotides match TRBD2. The CDR3 length is 17 residues. The V and J ends lost 4 bases and 1 base, in that order; junction bases with no gene match: 9. Germline CDR1 SGHNT, CDR2 YENEEA.

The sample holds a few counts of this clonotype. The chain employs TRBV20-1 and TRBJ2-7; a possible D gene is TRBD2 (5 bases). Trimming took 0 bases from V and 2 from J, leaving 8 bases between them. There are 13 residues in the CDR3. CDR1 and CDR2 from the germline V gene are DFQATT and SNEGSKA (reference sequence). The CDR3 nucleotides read TGCAGTGCTAGAGATGGGAGCGCCTACGAGCAGTACTTC. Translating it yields CSARDGSAYEQYF.

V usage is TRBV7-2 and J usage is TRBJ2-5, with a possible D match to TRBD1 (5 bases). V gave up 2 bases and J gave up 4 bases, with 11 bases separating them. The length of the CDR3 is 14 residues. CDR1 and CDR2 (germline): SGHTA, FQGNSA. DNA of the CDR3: TGTGCCAGCAGCTTAACAGGTGCGGTAGAGACCCAGTACTTC. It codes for CASSLTGAVETQYF.

CDR3 nucleotides: TGCAGCTCCCCGAGGGCTAGCGCTCACAATGAGCAGTTCTTC. Protein sequence: CSSPRASAHNEQFF. The chain employs TRBV20-1 and TRBJ2-1, with D perhaps matching TRBD2 (6 bases). This CDR3 comprises 14 residues. The germline V gene encodes CDR1 DFQATT and CDR2 SNEGSKA (reference sequence).

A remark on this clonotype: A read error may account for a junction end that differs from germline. CDR3 amino acids: CSARGLNTGAFF. CDR3 coding DNA: TGCAGTGCTAGAGGGTTGAACACTGGAGCTTTCTTT. The J gene is TRBJ1-1, the V gene TRBV20-1; D gene uncertain. This CDR3 spans 12 amino acids. Germline V gene lookup returns CDR1 DFQATT and CDR2 SNEGSKA (reference sequence).

CDR3 sequence reads: CASRGDGFNGYTF. CDR3 nucleotides: TGTGCCAGCAGAGGGGACGGATTTAATGGCTACACCTTC. V gene TRBV6-5 combines with J gene TRBJ1-2, with a weak D call TRBD1 (5 bases). Germline-derived CDR1 and CDR2 are MNHEY and SVGAGI. The CDR3 has 13 amino acids. Deletions cut 6 bases from V and 6 bases from J, with 14 bases between.

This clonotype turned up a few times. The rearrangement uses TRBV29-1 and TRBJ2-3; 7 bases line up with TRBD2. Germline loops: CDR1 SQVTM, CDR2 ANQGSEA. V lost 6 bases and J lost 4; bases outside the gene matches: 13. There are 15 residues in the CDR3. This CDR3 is CSVAAGARNPDTQYF. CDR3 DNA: TGCAGCGTCGCCGCGGGAGCTCGAAATCCAGATACGCAGTATTTT.

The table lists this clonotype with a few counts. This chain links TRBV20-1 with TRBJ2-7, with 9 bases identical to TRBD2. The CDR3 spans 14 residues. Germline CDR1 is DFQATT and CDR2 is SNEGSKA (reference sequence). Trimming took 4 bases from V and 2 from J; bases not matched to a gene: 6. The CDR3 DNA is TGCAGTGCTATCCCGACTAGCGGACCCTACGAGCAGTACTTC. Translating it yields CSAIPTSGPYEQYF.

The CDR3 nucleotides read TGTGCCAGCAGCCAAGTGACAGGGACTTACAATGAGCAGTACTTC. This codes for CASSQVTGTYNEQYF. The V and J genes are TRBV7-9 and TRBJ2-5, with a weak D call TRBD1 (7 bases). Germline V gene lookup returns CDR1 SEHNR and CDR2 FQNEAQ (reference sequence). Deletions cut 5 bases from V and 11 bases from J, with 24 bases between. The CDR3 has 15 amino acids.

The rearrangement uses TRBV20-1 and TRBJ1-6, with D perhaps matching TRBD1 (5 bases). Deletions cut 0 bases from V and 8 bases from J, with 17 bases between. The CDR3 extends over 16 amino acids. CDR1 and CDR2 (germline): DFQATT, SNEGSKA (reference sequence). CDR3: CSARDFWGGEDSPLHF. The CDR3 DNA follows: TGCAGTGCTAGAGATTTCTGGGGGGGAGAGGATTCACCCCTCCACTTT.

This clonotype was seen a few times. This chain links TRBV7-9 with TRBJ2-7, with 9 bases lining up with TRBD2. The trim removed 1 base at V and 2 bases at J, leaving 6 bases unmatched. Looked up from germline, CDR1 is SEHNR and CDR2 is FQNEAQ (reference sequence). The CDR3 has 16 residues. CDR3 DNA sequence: TGTGCCAGCAGCTTAGGATCGGCTAGCGGGGCCTACGAGCAGTACTTC. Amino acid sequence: CASSLGSASGAYEQYF.

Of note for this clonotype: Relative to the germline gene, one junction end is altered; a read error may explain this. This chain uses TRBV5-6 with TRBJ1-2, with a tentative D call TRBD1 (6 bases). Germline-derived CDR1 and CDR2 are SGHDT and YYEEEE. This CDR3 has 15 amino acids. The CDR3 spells CACRPRGADNYGYTF. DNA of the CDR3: TGTGCCTGCAGGCCCCGGGGGGCTGACAACTATGGCTACACCTTC. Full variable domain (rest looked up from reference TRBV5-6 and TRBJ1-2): DAGVTQSPTHLIKTRGQQVTLRCSPKSGHDTVSWYQQALGQGPQFIFQYYEEEERQRGNFPDRFSGHQFPNYSSELNVNALLLGDSALYLCACRPRGADNYGYTFGSGTRLTVV.

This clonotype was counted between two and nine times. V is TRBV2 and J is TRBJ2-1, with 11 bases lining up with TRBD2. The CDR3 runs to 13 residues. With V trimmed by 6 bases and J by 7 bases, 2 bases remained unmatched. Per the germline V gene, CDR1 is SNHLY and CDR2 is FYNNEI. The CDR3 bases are TGTGCCAGCAGACTAGCGGGGGAAAATGAGCAGTTCTTC. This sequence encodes CASRLAGENEQFF.

DNA for the CDR3: TGTGCCAGTAGGCAAGCGGGAGGCCACGTAGGGAATGAGCAGTTCTTC. It encodes CASRQAGGHVGNEQFF. The rearrangement joins TRBV19 to TRBJ2-1; 9 nucleotides match TRBD2. Germline V gene data show CDR1 as LNHDA and CDR2 as SQIVND (reference sequence). Germline trimming cut 6 bases from V and 7 bases from J; bases unmatched to any gene: 13. There are 16 residues in the CDR3. Using reference TRBV19 and TRBJ2-1 for the parts outside the CDR3, the full variable domain is DGGITQSPKYLFRKEGQNVTLSCEQNLNHDAMYWYRQDPGQGLRLIYYSQIVNDFQKGDIAEGYSVSREKKESFPLTVTSAQKNPTAFYLCASRQAGGHVGNEQFFGPGTRLTVL.

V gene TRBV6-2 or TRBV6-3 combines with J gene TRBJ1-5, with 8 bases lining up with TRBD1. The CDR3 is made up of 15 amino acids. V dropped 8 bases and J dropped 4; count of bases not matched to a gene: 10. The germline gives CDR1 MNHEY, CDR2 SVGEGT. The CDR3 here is CASGQRQGRNQPQHF. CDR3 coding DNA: TGTGCCAGCGGGCAAAGACAGGGGCGGAATCAGCCCCAGCATTTT.